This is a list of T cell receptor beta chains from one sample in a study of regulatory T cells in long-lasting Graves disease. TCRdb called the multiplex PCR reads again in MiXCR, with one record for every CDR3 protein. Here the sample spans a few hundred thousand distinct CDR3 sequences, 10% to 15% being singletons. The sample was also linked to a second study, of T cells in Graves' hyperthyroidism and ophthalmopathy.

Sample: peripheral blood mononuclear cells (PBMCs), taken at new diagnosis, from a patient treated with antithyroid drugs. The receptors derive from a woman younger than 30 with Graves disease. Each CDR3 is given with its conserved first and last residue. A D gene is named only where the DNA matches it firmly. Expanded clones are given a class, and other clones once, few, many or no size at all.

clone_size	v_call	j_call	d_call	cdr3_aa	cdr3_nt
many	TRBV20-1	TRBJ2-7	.	CSVFGDLPYEQYF	TGCAGTGTATTCGGGGACCTCCCGTACGAGCAGTACTTC
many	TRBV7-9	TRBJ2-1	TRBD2	CASSPRRFLAGVGYEQFF	TGTGCCAGCAGCCCGAGGCGGTTCCTAGCGGGAGTTGGGTATGAGCAGTTCTTC
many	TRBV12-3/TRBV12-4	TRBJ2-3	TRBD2	CASSYRAGVSRTDTQYF	TGTGCCAGCAGTTACCGGGCGGGGGTCTCTCGCACAGATACGCAGTATTTT
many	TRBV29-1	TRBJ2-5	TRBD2	CSATGLAGSSQETQYF	TGCAGCGCCACGGGACTAGCGGGGTCGTCCCAAGAGACCCAGTACTTC
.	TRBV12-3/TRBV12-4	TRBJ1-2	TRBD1	CASAPRTGGLNGYTF	TGTGCCAGCGCCCCGAGGACAGGGGGCTTGAATGGCTACACCTTC
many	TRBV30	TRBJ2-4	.	CAWNNGVAQYF	TGTGCCTGGAATAATGGGGTTGCTCAGTACTTC
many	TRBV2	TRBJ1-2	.	CASSERFDYGYTF	TGTGCCAGCAGTGAAAGGTTCGACTATGGCTACACCTTC
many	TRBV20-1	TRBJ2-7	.	CSARSQRGTNYEQYF	TGCAGTGCTAGATCTCAGCGCGGTACCAACTACGAGCAGTACTTC
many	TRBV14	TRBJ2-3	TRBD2	CASSQRPGLAGGRRDTQYF	TGTGCCAGCAGCCAAAGACCGGGACTAGCGGGGGGGCGTAGAGATACGCAGTATTTT
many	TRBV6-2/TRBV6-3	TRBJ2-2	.	CASRVPTGELFF	TGTGCCAGCAGAGTACCCACCGGGGAGCTGTTTTTT
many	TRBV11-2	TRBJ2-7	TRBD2	CASSARLAGTYEQYF	TGTGCCAGCAGCGCAAGACTAGCGGGAACGTACGAGCAGTACTTC
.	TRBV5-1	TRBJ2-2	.	CASSLASWSSANTGELFF	TGCGCCAGCAGCTTGGCATCATGGTCCAGCGCGAACACCGGGGAGCTGTTTTTT
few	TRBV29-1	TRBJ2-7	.	CSVAGWTQGEQYF	TGCAGCGTTGCGGGGTGGACCCAGGGGGAGCAGTACTTC
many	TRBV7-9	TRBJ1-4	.	CASSSGGSVVGGEKLFF	TGTGCCAGCAGCTCCGGTGGATCGGTTGTGGGTGGAGAAAAACTGTTTTTT
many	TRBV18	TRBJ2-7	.	CASSDSDSYEQYF	TGTGCCAGCTCGGACAGCGATTCCTACGAGCAGTACTTC
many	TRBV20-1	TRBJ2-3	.	CSARRAWNTDTQYF	TGCAGTGCTAGAAGGGCCTGGAACACAGATACGCAGTATTTT
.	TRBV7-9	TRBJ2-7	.	CASSLGGTPYEQYF	TGTGCCAGCAGCTTAGGGGGCACGCCCTACGAGCAGTACTTC
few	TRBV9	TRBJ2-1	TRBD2	CASSVAGTSGGSSYNEQFF	TGTGCCAGCAGCGTGGCCGGGACTAGCGGGGGGAGCTCCTACAATGAGCAGTTCTTC
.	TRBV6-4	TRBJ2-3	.	CASSVDAEGTDTQYF	TGTGCCAGCAGTGTTGACGCTGAGGGGACAGATACGCAGTATTTT
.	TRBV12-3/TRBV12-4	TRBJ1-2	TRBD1	CASSRDRAGYGYTF	TGTGCCAGCAGTCGGGACAGGGCTGGCTATGGCTACACCTTC